This is a list of T cell receptor beta chains from one sample in a study of blood T cell repertoires in COVID-19. Sequenced by immunoSEQ multiplex PCR; TCRdb stores in-frame clones only, minus some. Found here are some 220,000 clones, roughly 81% of them singletons; the top ten hold roughly 2.6%. Sequencing was done on a sample of peripheral blood. Receptors were obtained from a man in his fifties or sixties who had recovered from COVID-19. Both conserved end residues are part of each CDR3. A D gene is named only where the DNA matches it firmly. Clone size is not always given. Where it is, it says once, few, many or a class for expanded clones.

V gene: TRBV19
D gene: TRBD2
J gene: TRBJ2-1
clone size: NA
CDR3 protein: CASTLSGRDNEQFF
CDR3 DNA: TGTGCCAGTACCTTGAGCGGGAGGGACAATGAGCAGTTCTTC

V gene: TRBV6-6
D gene: NA
J gene: TRBJ2-1
clone size: few
CDR3 protein: CASSSFVGGVEQFF
CDR3 DNA: TGTGCCAGCAGTTCTTTCGTAGGGGGAGTTGAGCAGTTCTTC

V gene: TRBV24-1
D gene: NA
J gene: TRBJ2-1
clone size: NA
CDR3 protein: CATSDPAYNEQFF
CDR3 DNA: TGTGCCACCAGTGACCCCGCCTACAATGAGCAGTTCTTC

V gene: TRBV6-1
D gene: NA
J gene: TRBJ1-5
clone size: NA
CDR3 protein: CASSEVGARQPQHF
CDR3 DNA: TGTGCCAGCAGTGAAGTTGGGGCGCGTCAGCCCCAGCATTTT

V gene: TRBV18
D gene: TRBD1
J gene: TRBJ1-1
clone size: NA
CDR3 protein: CASLSETGSPAFF
CDR3 DNA: TGTGCCAGCTTAAGCGAGACAGGGAGCCCAGCTTTCTTT

V gene: TRBV11-3
D gene: NA
J gene: TRBJ2-2
clone size: NA
CDR3 protein: CASSFFTGELFF
CDR3 DNA: TGTGCCAGCAGCTTCTTCACCGGGGAGCTGTTTTTT

V gene: TRBV7-9
D gene: TRBD1
J gene: TRBJ2-7
clone size: NA
CDR3 protein: CASSAVDRGRRYEQYF
CDR3 DNA: TGTGCCAGCAGCGCCGTAGACAGGGGGCGCAGGTACGAGCAGTACTTC

V gene: TRBV12-3/TRBV12-4
D gene: NA
J gene: TRBJ2-7
clone size: once
CDR3 protein: CASTIGGSDEQYF
CDR3 DNA: TGTGCCAGCACCATTGGAGGGTCCGACGAGCAGTACTTC

V gene: TRBV12-5
D gene: TRBD2
J gene: TRBJ2-1
clone size: NA
CDR3 protein: CASGLDKLAGPFDEQFF
CDR3 DNA: TGTGCTAGTGGTTTGGATAAACTAGCGGGACCGTTCGATGAGCAGTTCTTC

V gene: TRBV24-1
D gene: NA
J gene: TRBJ2-7
clone size: NA
CDR3 protein: CATSDSRVGTGSLYEQYF
CDR3 DNA: TGTGCCACCAGTGATTCGCGGGTCGGGACCGGGAGCTTATACGAGCAGTACTTC

V gene: TRBV9
D gene: NA
J gene: TRBJ1-5
clone size: NA
CDR3 protein: CASSVKGAVCNQPQHF
CDR3 DNA: TGTGCCAGCAGCGTAAAAGGGGCGGTCTGCAATCAGCCCCAGCATTTT

V gene: TRBV19
D gene: NA
J gene: TRBJ2-5
clone size: NA
CDR3 protein: CASSIDGSGQETQYF
CDR3 DNA: TGTGCCAGTAGTATAGATGGTAGCGGACAAGAGACCCAGTACTTC

V gene: TRBV5-6
D gene: NA
J gene: TRBJ2-7
clone size: NA
CDR3 protein: CASSLVASYEQYF
CDR3 DNA: TGTGCCAGCAGCTTGGTGGCTTCCTACGAGCAGTACTTC

V gene: TRBV7-9
D gene: TRBD1
J gene: TRBJ1-2
clone size: NA
CDR3 protein: CASSFGGGGGYTF
CDR3 DNA: TGTGCCAGCAGCTTTGGAGGGGGCGGGGGCTACACCTTC

V gene: TRBV11-1
D gene: NA
J gene: TRBJ2-7
clone size: NA
CDR3 protein: CASSLPGLGTYEQYF
CDR3 DNA: TGTGCCAGCAGCTTACCGGGACTCGGTACCTACGAGCAGTACTTC

V gene: TRBV7-8
D gene: NA
J gene: TRBJ2-1
clone size: once
CDR3 protein: CASTKAGFTYNEQFF
CDR3 DNA: TGTGCCAGCACCAAAGCAGGATTTACGTACAATGAGCAGTTCTTC

V gene: TRBV12-3/TRBV12-4
D gene: TRBD1
J gene: TRBJ1-2
clone size: NA
CDR3 protein: CASSIGPGGGYTF
CDR3 DNA: TGTGCCAGCAGTATCGGCCCAGGGGGTGGCTACACCTTC

V gene: TRBV28
D gene: NA
J gene: TRBJ2-2
clone size: once
CDR3 protein: CASSYLIRGAGELFF
CDR3 DNA: TGTGCCAGCAGTTACCTTATCAGGGGAGCTGGGGAGCTGTTTTTT

V gene: TRBV4-2
D gene: NA
J gene: TRBJ2-7
clone size: once
CDR3 protein: CASSQETGTYTYEQYF
CDR3 DNA: TGTGCCAGCAGCCAAGAGACAGGGACTTACACCTACGAGCAGTACTTC

V gene: TRBV18
D gene: NA
J gene: TRBJ1-2
clone size: NA
CDR3 protein: CASSPQRDYTF
CDR3 DNA: TGTGCCAGCTCACCCCAGCGAGACTACACCTTC

V gene: TRBV15
D gene: NA
J gene: TRBJ1-2
clone size: NA
CDR3 protein: CATSREWSGSYGYTF
CDR3 DNA: TGTGCCACCAGCAGAGAATGGTCGGGGTCTTATGGCTACACCTTC

V gene: TRBV19
D gene: TRBD2
J gene: TRBJ2-7
clone size: NA
CDR3 protein: CASSIRLAGAYEQYF
CDR3 DNA: TGTGCCAGTAGTATACGGCTAGCGGGAGCCTACGAGCAGTACTTC

V gene: TRBV18
D gene: NA
J gene: TRBJ1-5
clone size: NA
CDR3 protein: CASSPRPDRQVNQPQHF
CDR3 DNA: TGTGCCAGCTCACCTAGACCAGACCGCCAGGTCAATCAGCCCCAGCATTTT

V gene: TRBV13
D gene: TRBD1
J gene: TRBJ1-4
clone size: NA
CDR3 protein: CASSPRTGGVSEKLFF
CDR3 DNA: TGTGCCAGCAGCCCCCGGACAGGGGGCGTCAGTGAAAAACTGTTTTTT

V gene: TRBV3-1/TRBV3-2
D gene: NA
J gene: TRBJ2-7
clone size: NA
CDR3 protein: CASSQDSAGQYF
CDR3 DNA: TGTGCCAGCAGCCAAGATTCCGCGGGGCAGTACTTC

V gene: TRBV30
D gene: TRBD2
J gene: TRBJ2-1
clone size: NA
CDR3 protein: CAWRLAGSSYNEQFF
CDR3 DNA: TGTGCCTGGCGACTAGCGGGTAGCTCCTACAATGAGCAGTTCTTC

V gene: TRBV28
D gene: TRBD2
J gene: TRBJ2-7
clone size: NA
CDR3 protein: CASRSGTSAYEQYF
CDR3 DNA: TGTGCCAGCAGGTCCGGGACTAGCGCCTACGAGCAGTACTTC

V gene: TRBV14
D gene: NA
J gene: TRBJ2-5
clone size: few
CDR3 protein: CASSRPLGQRKETQYF
CDR3 DNA: TGTGCCAGCAGCCGCCCACTTGGACAGCGGAAAGAGACCCAGTACTTC

V gene: TRBV5-1
D gene: NA
J gene: TRBJ2-2
clone size: NA
CDR3 protein: CASTYRSANTGELFF
CDR3 DNA: TGCGCCAGCACTTACAGGAGCGCGAACACCGGGGAGCTGTTTTTT

V gene: TRBV5-1
D gene: TRBD2
J gene: TRBJ2-7
clone size: NA
CDR3 protein: CASSLDGTSILEQYF
CDR3 DNA: TGCGCCAGCAGCTTGGATGGGACTAGCATCCTCGAGCAGTACTTC

V gene: TRBV28
D gene: NA
J gene: TRBJ2-1
clone size: few
CDR3 protein: CASSHLRLWGTSSYNEQFF
CDR3 DNA: TGTGCCAGCAGTCATCTCCGCCTTTGGGGCACCAGCTCCTACAATGAGCAGTTCTTC

V gene: TRBV27
D gene: NA
J gene: TRBJ2-7
clone size: NA
CDR3 protein: CASSLWRGYEQYF
CDR3 DNA: TGTGCCAGCAGTTTATGGAGGGGATACGAGCAGTACTTC

V gene: TRBV27
D gene: NA
J gene: TRBJ2-1
clone size: NA
CDR3 protein: CASSLSLNSYNEQFF
CDR3 DNA: TGTGCCAGCAGTTTATCACTGAACTCCTACAATGAGCAGTTCTTC

V gene: TRBV28
D gene: TRBD1
J gene: TRBJ1-4
clone size: NA
CDR3 protein: CASSLGTGNEKLFF
CDR3 DNA: TGTGCCAGCAGTTTGGGGACAGGGAATGAAAAACTGTTTTTT

V gene: TRBV7-2
D gene: TRBD2
J gene: TRBJ2-1
clone size: NA
CDR3 protein: CASSLGSGRASSYNEQFF
CDR3 DNA: TGTGCCAGCAGCTTAGGTAGCGGGAGGGCGAGCTCCTACAATGAGCAGTTCTTC

V gene: TRBV19
D gene: TRBD1
J gene: TRBJ2-7
clone size: NA
CDR3 protein: CASSIAGTVSSYEQYF
CDR3 DNA: TGTGCCAGTAGTATAGCCGGGACAGTATCCTCCTACGAGCAGTACTTC

V gene: TRBV6-5
D gene: TRBD1
J gene: TRBJ1-4
clone size: NA
CDR3 protein: CASKQGKGEKLFF
CDR3 DNA: TGTGCCAGCAAACAGGGGAAGGGGGAAAAACTGTTTTTT

V gene: TRBV12-5
D gene: NA
J gene: TRBJ1-1
clone size: once
CDR3 protein: CASGTSSYTEAFF
CDR3 DNA: TGTGCTAGTGGGACAAGTTCATACACTGAAGCTTTCTTT

V gene: TRBV7-2
D gene: NA
J gene: TRBJ1-5
clone size: NA
CDR3 protein: CASSREPHGNQPQHF
CDR3 DNA: TGTGCCAGCAGCAGGGAGCCGCATGGCAATCAGCCCCAGCATTTT

V gene: TRBV19
D gene: TRBD2
J gene: TRBJ2-7
clone size: NA
CDR3 protein: CASSPRASGPYEQYF
CDR3 DNA: TGTGCCAGTAGTCCTCGGGCTAGCGGCCCCTACGAGCAGTACTTC

V gene: TRBV7-6
D gene: TRBD2
J gene: TRBJ2-3
clone size: few
CDR3 protein: CASSLVAGVRTDTQYF
CDR3 DNA: TGTGCCAGCAGCTTAGTTGCGGGAGTTCGCACAGATACGCAGTATTTT

V gene: TRBV30
D gene: TRBD1
J gene: TRBJ1-5
clone size: NA
CDR3 protein: CAWSVPWGQGGTLQPQHF
CDR3 DNA: TGTGCCTGGAGTGTACCTTGGGGACAGGGCGGGACTCTTCAGCCCCAGCATTTT

V gene: TRBV27
D gene: TRBD2
J gene: TRBJ2-7
clone size: NA
CDR3 protein: CASTHSTGPTSGISEQYF
CDR3 DNA: TGTGCCAGCACCCACTCAACTGGCCCGACTAGCGGGATATCTGAGCAGTACTTC

V gene: TRBV19
D gene: NA
J gene: TRBJ2-3
clone size: once
CDR3 protein: CATKPQGHSTDTQYF
CDR3 DNA: TGTGCCACTAAACCCCAGGGACATAGCACAGATACGCAGTATTTT

V gene: TRBV6-2/TRBV6-3
D gene: TRBD2
J gene: TRBJ2-7
clone size: NA
CDR3 protein: CASSRNLQREGLEQYF
CDR3 DNA: TGTGCCAGCAGCCGCAATCTTCAGCGGGAGGGCCTCGAGCAGTACTTC

V gene: TRBV29-1
D gene: TRBD1
J gene: TRBJ1-1
clone size: NA
CDR3 protein: CSVARGLAEAFF
CDR3 DNA: TGCAGCGTGGCCAGGGGGTTGGCTGAAGCTTTCTTT

V gene: TRBV7-9
D gene: NA
J gene: TRBJ1-2
clone size: NA
CDR3 protein: CASSLARPNYGYTF
CDR3 DNA: TGTGCCAGCAGCTTAGCGCGCCCCAACTATGGCTACACCTTC

V gene: TRBV28
D gene: TRBD2
J gene: TRBJ2-7
clone size: few
CDR3 protein: CAIVSGSAYEQYF
CDR3 DNA: TGTGCCATCGTAAGCGGGAGCGCCTACGAGCAGTACTTC

V gene: TRBV6-6
D gene: TRBD1
J gene: TRBJ2-7
clone size: once
CDR3 protein: CASSSQGSTSNEQYF
CDR3 DNA: TGTGCCAGCAGTTCACAGGGGTCAACTTCCAACGAGCAGTACTTC

V gene: TRBV3-1/TRBV3-2
D gene: NA
J gene: TRBJ2-7
clone size: few
CDR3 protein: CASSLYSYEQYF
CDR3 DNA: TGTGCCAGCAGCCTATATTCCTACGAGCAGTACTTC

V gene: TRBV28
D gene: NA
J gene: TRBJ1-5
clone size: NA
CDR3 protein: CASRGGPSNQPQHF
CDR3 DNA: TGTGCCAGCAGGGGGGGGCCTTCCAATCAGCCCCAGCATTTT

V gene: TRBV28
D gene: TRBD2
J gene: TRBJ2-3
clone size: NA
CDR3 protein: CASSTSGISTDTQYF
CDR3 DNA: TGTGCCAGCAGTACTAGCGGGATTAGCACAGATACGCAGTATTTT

V gene: TRBV30
D gene: NA
J gene: TRBJ1-2
clone size: NA
CDR3 protein: CAWSVHGPRGYTF
CDR3 DNA: TGTGCCTGGAGTGTGCACGGCCCGCGGGGCTACACCTTC

V gene: TRBV6-5
D gene: TRBD1
J gene: TRBJ1-1
clone size: NA
CDR3 protein: CASKWDRGWTEAFF
CDR3 DNA: TGTGCCAGCAAATGGGACAGGGGATGGACTGAAGCTTTCTTT

V gene: TRBV3-1/TRBV3-2
D gene: NA
J gene: TRBJ1-3
clone size: few
CDR3 protein: CASSQAGPGNTIYF
CDR3 DNA: TGTGCCAGCAGCCAAGCAGGGCCCGGAAACACCATATATTTT